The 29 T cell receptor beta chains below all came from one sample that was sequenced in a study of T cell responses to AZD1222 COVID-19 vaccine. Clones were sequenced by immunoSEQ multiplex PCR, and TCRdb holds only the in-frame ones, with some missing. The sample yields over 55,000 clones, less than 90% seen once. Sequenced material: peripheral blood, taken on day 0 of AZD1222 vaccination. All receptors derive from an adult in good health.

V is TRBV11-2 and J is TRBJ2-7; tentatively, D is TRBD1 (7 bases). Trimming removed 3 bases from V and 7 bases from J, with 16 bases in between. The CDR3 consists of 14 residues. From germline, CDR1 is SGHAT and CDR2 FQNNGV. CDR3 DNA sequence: TGTGCCAGCAGCTTGGTCAGGGGGGCAGGTGAGCAGTACTTC. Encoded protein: CASSLVRGAGEQYF.

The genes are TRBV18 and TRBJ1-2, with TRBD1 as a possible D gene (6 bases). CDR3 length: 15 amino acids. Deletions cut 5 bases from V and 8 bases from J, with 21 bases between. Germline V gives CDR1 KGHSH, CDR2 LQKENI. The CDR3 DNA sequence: TGTGCCAGCTCAGGCCTCGACAGGCCGACGGGGGGCTACACCTTC. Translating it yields CASSGLDRPTGGYTF.

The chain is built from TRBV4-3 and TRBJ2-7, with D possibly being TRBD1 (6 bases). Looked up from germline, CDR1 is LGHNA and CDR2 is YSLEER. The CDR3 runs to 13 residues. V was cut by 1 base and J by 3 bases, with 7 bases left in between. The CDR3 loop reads CASSQGDNYEQYF. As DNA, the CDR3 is TGCGCCAGCAGCCAAGGGGACAACTACGAGCAGTACTTC.

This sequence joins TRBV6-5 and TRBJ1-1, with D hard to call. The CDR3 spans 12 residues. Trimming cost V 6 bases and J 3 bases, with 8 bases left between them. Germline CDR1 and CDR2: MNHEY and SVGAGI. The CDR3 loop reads CASSPGYTEAFF. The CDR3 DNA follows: TGTGCCAGCAGCCCGGGGTACACTGAAGCTTTCTTT.

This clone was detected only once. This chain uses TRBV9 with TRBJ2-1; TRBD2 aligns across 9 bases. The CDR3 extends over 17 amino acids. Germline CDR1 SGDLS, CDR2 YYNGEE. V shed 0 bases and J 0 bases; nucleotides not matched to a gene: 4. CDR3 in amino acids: CASSVGGGAGSYNEQFF. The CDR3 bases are TGTGCCAGCAGCGTAGGCGGGGGGGCCGGCTCCTACAATGAGCAGTTCTTC.

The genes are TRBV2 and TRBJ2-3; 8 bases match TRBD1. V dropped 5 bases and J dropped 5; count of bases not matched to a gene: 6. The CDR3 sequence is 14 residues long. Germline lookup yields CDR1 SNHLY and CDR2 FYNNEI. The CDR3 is CASSWTGRQDTQYF. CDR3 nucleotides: TGTGCCAGCAGTTGGACAGGGCGACAAGATACGCAGTATTTT. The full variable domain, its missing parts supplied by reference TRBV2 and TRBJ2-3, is EPEVTQTPSHQVTQMGQEVILRCVPISNHLYFYWYRQILGQKVEFLVSFYNNEISEKSEIFDDQFSVERPDGSNFTLKIRSTKLEDSAMYFCASSWTGRQDTQYFGPGTRLTVL.

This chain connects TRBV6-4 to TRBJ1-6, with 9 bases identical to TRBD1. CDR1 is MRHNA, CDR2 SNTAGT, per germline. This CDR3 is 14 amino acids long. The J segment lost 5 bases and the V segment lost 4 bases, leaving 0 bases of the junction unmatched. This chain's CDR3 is CASSGTGDNSPLHF. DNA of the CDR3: TGTGCCAGCAGTGGGACAGGGGATAATTCACCCCTCCACTTT.

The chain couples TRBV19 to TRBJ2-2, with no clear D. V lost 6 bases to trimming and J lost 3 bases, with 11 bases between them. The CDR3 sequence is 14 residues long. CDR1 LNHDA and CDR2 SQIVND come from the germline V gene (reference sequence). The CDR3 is CASRSYIDTGELFF. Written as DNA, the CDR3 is TGTGCCAGTAGGAGTTACATTGACACCGGGGAGCTGTTTTTT.

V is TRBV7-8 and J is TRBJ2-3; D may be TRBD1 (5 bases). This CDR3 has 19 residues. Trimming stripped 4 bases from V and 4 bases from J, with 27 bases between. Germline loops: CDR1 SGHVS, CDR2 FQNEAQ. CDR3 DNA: TGTGCCAGCAGCTCCCACCCCTCGACCCAGGGCGGTTACGCAGATACGCAGTATTTT. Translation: CASSSHPSTQGGYADTQYF.

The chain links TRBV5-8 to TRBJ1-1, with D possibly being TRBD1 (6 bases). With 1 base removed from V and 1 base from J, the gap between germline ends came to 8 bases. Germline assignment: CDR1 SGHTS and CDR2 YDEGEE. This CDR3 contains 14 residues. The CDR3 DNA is TGTGCCAGCAGCTTGATGGACAGGAACACTGAAGCTTTCTTT. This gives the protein CASSLMDRNTEAFF. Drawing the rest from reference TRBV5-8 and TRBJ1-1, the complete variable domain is EAGVTQSPTHLIKTRGQQATLRCSPISGHTSVYWYQQALGLGLQFLLWYDEGEERNRGNFPPRFSGRQFPNYSSELNVNALELEDSALYLCASSLMDRNTEAFFGQGTRLTVV.

The CDR3 protein is CASRSYEGQYF. DNA of the CDR3: TGTGCCAGCAGATCCTACGAAGGGCAGTACTTC. This chain links TRBV6-5 with TRBJ2-7; D unclear. This CDR3 is built from 11 residues. Germline-derived CDR1 and CDR2 are MNHEY and SVGAGI. V lost 6 bases and J 9 bases, leaving 12 bases between the germline ends.

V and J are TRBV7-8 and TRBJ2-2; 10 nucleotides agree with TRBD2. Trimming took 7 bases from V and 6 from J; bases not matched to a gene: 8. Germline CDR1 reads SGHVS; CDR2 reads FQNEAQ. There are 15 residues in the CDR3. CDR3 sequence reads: CASMSGTSDPGELFF. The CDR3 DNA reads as TGTGCCAGCATGTCCGGGACTAGCGACCCCGGGGAGCTGTTTTTT.

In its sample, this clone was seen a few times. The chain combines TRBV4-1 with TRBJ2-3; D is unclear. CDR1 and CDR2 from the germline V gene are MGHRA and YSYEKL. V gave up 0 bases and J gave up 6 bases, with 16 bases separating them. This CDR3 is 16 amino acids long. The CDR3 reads CASSQDGWGNMDTQYF. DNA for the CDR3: TGCGCCAGCAGCCAAGACGGATGGGGAAACATGGATACGCAGTATTTT.

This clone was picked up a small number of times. The CDR3 spells CAISVETGPSSGNTIYF. The DNA of the CDR3 is TGTGCCATCAGTGTCGAAACGGGGCCCAGCTCTGGAAACACCATATATTTT. This chain links TRBV10-3 with TRBJ1-3, with D tentatively TRBD1 (5 bases). This CDR3 has 17 amino acids. The V end lost 4 bases, the J end lost 0 bases, and 16 bases lay between the germline ends. Germline CDR1 and CDR2: ENHRY and SYGVKD.

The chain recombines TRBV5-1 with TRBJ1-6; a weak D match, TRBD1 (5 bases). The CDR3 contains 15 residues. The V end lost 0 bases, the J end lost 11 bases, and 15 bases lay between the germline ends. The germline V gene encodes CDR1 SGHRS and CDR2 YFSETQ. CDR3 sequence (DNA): TGCGCCAGCAGCTTGGAGCCCCGCAGGGCGGCACCCCTCCACTTT. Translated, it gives CASSLEPRRAAPLHF.

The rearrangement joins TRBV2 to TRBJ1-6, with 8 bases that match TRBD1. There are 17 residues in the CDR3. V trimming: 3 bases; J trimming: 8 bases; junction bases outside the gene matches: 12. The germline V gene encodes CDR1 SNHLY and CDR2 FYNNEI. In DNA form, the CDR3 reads TGTGCCAGCAGTGATTACCTAACACAGGGGGAATATTCACCCCTCCACTTT. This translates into CASSDYLTQGEYSPLHF.

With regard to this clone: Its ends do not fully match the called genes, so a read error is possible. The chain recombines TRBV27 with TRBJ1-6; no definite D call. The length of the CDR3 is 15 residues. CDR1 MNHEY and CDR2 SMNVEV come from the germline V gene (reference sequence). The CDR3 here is CASSLNSFYNSPLRF. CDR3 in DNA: TGTGCCAGCAGTTTAAACAGTTTCTATAATTCACCCCTCCGCTTT.

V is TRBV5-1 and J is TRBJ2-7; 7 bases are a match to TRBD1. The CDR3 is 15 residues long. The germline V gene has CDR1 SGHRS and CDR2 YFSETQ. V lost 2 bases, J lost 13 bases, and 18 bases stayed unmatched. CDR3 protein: CASSFNRDSSPLQYF. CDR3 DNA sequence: TGCGCCAGCAGCTTCAACCGGGACAGCTCCCCCCTTCAATACTTC.

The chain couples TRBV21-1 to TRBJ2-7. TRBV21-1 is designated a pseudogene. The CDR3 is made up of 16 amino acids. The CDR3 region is CASSIPDRGRRDEQYF. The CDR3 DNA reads TGTGCCAGCAGCATCCCTGACCGGGGACGGCGGGACGAGCAGTACTTC.

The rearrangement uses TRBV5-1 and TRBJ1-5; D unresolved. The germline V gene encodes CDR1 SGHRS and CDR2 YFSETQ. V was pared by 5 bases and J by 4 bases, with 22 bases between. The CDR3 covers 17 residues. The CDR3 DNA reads TGCGCCAGCAGGCGACAAAGTTGGACGGAGATTAATCAGCCCCAGCATTTT. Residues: CASRRQSWTEINQPQHF. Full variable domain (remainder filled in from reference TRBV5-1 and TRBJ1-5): KAGVTQTPRYLIKTRGQQVTLSCSPISGHRSVSWYQQTPGQGLQFLFEYFSETQRNKGNFPGRFSGRQFSNSRSEMNVSTLELGDSALYLCASRRQSWTEINQPQHFGDGTRLSIL.

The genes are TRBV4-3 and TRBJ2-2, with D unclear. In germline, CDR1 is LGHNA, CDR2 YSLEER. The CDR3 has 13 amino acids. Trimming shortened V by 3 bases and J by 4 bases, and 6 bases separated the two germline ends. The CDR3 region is CASSQGITGELFF. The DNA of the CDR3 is TGCGCCAGCAGCCAGGGTATCACCGGGGAGCTGTTTTTT.

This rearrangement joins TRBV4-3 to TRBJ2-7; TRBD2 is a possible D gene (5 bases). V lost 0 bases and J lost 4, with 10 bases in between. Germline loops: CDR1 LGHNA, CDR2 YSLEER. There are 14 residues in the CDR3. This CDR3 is CASSQDGRRYEQYF. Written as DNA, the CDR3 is TGCGCCAGCAGCCAAGACGGAAGGAGGTACGAGCAGTACTTC.

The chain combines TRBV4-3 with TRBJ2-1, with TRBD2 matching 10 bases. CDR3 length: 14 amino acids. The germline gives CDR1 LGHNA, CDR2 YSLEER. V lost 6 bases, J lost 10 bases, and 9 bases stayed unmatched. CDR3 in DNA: TGCGCCAGCAGTCTCTGGCTAGCGGGGGTAGAGCAGTTCTTC. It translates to CASSLWLAGVEQFF.

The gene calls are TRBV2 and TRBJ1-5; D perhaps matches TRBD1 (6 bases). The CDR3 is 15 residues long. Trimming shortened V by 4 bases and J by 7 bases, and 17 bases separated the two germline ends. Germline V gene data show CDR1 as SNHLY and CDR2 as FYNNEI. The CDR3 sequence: CASSVKGGGGQPQHF. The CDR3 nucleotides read TGTGCCAGCAGTGTAAAAGGGGGGGGCGGGCAGCCCCAGCATTTT.

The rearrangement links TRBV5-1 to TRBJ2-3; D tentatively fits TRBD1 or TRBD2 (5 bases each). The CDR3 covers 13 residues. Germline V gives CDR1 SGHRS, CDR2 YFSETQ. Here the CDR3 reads CASRVGTADTQYF. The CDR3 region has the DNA TGCGCTTCCAGGGTGGGGACGGCAGATACGCAGTATTTT.

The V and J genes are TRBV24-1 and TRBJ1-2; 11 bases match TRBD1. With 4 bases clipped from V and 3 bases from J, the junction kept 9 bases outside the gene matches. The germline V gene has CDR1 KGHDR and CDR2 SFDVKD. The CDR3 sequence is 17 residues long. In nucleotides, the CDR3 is TGTGCCACCAGTGACCTAGTTCCGGGACAGGGGGACTATGGCTACACCTTC. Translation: CATSDLVPGQGDYGYTF.

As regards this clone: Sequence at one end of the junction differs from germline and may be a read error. CDR3 region: CASIAHTKVLQGNSDF. DNA for the CDR3: TGTGCCAGCATCGCACATACGAAAGTCCTACAGGGGAACTCAGACTTC. This chain joins TRBV28 and TRBJ2-7; 7 bases line up with TRBD1. Germline V lookup: CDR1 MDHEN, CDR2 SYDVKM. This CDR3 comprises 16 residues.

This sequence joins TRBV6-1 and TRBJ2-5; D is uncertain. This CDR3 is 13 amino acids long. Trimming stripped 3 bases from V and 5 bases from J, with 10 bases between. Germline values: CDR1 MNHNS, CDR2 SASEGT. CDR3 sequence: CASSDLGWETQYF. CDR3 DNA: TGTGCCAGCAGTGATCTAGGGTGGGAGACCCAGTACTTC.

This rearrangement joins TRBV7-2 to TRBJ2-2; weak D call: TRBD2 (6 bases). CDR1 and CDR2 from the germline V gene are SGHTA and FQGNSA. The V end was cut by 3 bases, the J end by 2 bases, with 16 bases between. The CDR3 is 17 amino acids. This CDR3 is CASSFRGTPTNTGELFF. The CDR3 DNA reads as TGTGCCAGCAGCTTCCGGGGGACTCCTACAAACACCGGGGAGCTGTTTTTT.